This TCR beta chain was profiled in a study of blood T cell repertoires in COVID-19. Study overall: The United States, Italy and Spain provided the acute and convalescent COVID-19 samples. The cDNA or gDNA used as material had been derived from T cells, B-cell-depleted T cells, or PBMCs.

The data were produced by immunoSEQ multiplex PCR, yet TCRdb's version contains in-frame clones alone and is incomplete. The sample shows about 130,000 clones, 90% of them seen only once. It was during active infection that Seattle patients were enrolled and then longitudinally followed. The sequenced sample was peripheral blood. The receptor's source is a man aged 55 to 70 with COVID-19, enrolled during active disease.

The CDR3 DNA reads as TGTGCTAGTGGTTTGGTCGTGGGGACTTTCCCCTCTGGAAACACCATATATTTT. Its protein is CASGLVVGTFPSGNTIYF. The rearrangement links TRBV12-5 to TRBJ1-3, with a tentative D call TRBD1 (5 bases). Germline lookup yields CDR1 LGHNT and CDR2 FRNRAP. The CDR3 has 18 residues. V shed 0 bases and J shed 0 bases, with 15 bases lying between them.